This entry is about one TCR beta chain. This sample stems from a study of blood T cell repertoires in COVID-19. Study background: Material from acute and convalescent COVID-19 was sourced from the United States, Italy and Spain. Sample material is recorded as cDNA or gDNA derived from T cells, B-cell-depleted T cells, or PBMCs.

This CDR3 comprises 14 residues. Germline-derived CDR1 and CDR2 are SGHKS and YYEKEE (reference sequence). Trimming pared 4 bases from V and 2 bases from J, leaving 9 bases between. Individuals drawn from approximately 26 US areas were roughly 18 to 95 years old. As handled by the study authors: Using reference gene primer amplification, nucleated cell counts were estimated. Method: immunoSEQ multiplex PCR; TCRdb's copy keeps in-frame clones and lacks some. V and J calls and clone size are copied from that table; D and trimming were computed from the DNA. The sample records around 200,000 clones, 75% to 85% being singletons.

This chain connects TRBV5-5 to TRBJ1-4; D possibly corresponds to TRBD1 (6 bases). The receptor's source is a woman between 35 and 50 years old with acute COVID-19. The specimen sequenced was PBMCs or T cells enriched from blood (not recorded which). The CDR3 region is CASSPRGTNEKLFF. CDR3 in DNA: TGTGCCAGCAGCCCCAGGGGCACTAATGAAAAACTGTTTTTT.